The clone carrying this TCR beta chain was picked up many times. Its target is unknown. This sample was included in a study of T cells in Graves' hyperthyroidism and ophthalmopathy. Points from the study as a whole: Ophthalmopathy, which appeared later, was predicted by the model a median about 5.9 months before onset. Clonotypes that were expanded in thyroid above 0.001 mostly appeared in blood too.

Exclusion of patients followed from uncontrolled infection, other autoimmune disease, pregnancy or lactation. Researchers amplified the TCR beta CDR3 regions from RNA transcripts. The study used the HTBI primer set for a first-round RT-PCR of the TCR CDR3. A single record per CDR3 protein comes from TCRdb applying MiXCR to the multiplex PCR reads. Seen here are approximately 420,000 distinct CDR3 sequences, just under 15% observed once, and the top ten hold less than 35%. The TCR sequence derives from a woman aged 25-40 years with Graves' hyperthyroidism. Source material: blood.

The CDR3 here is CSVQVDSYEQYF. The CDR3 nucleotides are TGCAGTGTACAGGTGGACTCCTACGAGCAGTACTTC. The chain recombines TRBV20-1 with TRBJ2-7; TRBD1 might be the D (5 bases). Germline CDR1 and CDR2: DFQATT and SNEGSKA (reference sequence). Trimming stripped 7 bases from V and 0 bases from J, with 10 bases between. The CDR3 contains 12 residues.